This entry lists 20 T cell receptor beta chains sequenced from one sample in a study of OX40 agonist ivuxolimab in advanced cancers. Sequencing was performed with immunoSEQ multiplex PCR; in TCRdb, only in-frame clones are kept and a portion is missing. The sample includes about 90,000 clones, approximately 90% of them seen just once. Sequenced material: CD4+ or CD8+ T cells sorted from blood, taken in a trial of the OX40 agonist ivuxolimab. All receptors come from an adult with an advanced solid tumor such as melanoma, head and neck, liver or kidney cancer.

The V call is TRBV7-6, the J call TRBJ2-7; D is perhaps TRBD1 (5 bases). The V gene lost 5 bases and the J gene lost 1 base, with 12 bases spanning the gap. This CDR3 has 14 residues. From germline, CDR1 is SGHVS and CDR2 FNYEAQ. CDR3: CASSPLGQSYEQYF. The CDR3 DNA is TGTGCCAGCAGCCCTCTCGGACAATCCTACGAGCAGTACTTC. The full variable domain, with the rest looked up from reference TRBV7-6 and TRBJ2-7, is GAGVSQSPRYKVTKRGQDVALRCDPISGHVSLYWYRQALGQGPEFLTYFNYEAQQDKSGLPNDRFSAERPEGSISTLTIQRTEQRDSAMYRCASSPLGQSYEQYFGPGTRLTVT.

On this clone itself: This sample also contains other DNA sequences that code for the same CDR3. This chain connects TRBV6-5 to TRBJ1-1; possible D gene TRBD1, 5 bases. Trimming removed 4 bases at V and 8 bases at J, with 11 bases between. The CDR3 runs to 12 residues. Germline loops: CDR1 MNHEY, CDR2 SVGAGI. The CDR3 loop is CASSSGGTEAFF. DNA for the CDR3: TGTGCCAGCAGTTCCGGCGGGACGGAAGCTTTCTTT.

The CDR3 protein is CASSQSGSGETQYF. CDR3 nucleotide sequence: TGTGCCAGCAGCCAGAGCGGGAGTGGGGAGACCCAGTACTTC. V usage is TRBV7-2 and J usage is TRBJ2-5; 8 bases line up with TRBD2. This CDR3 region has 14 residues. The J segment lost 5 bases and the V segment lost 5 bases, leaving 7 bases of the junction unmatched. Per germline, CDR1 SGHTA and CDR2 FQGNSA.

V gene TRBV19 combines with J gene TRBJ2-3; D gene unclear. Germline V gives CDR1 LNHDA, CDR2 SQIVND (reference sequence). With 7 bases removed from V and 1 base from J, the gap between germline ends came to 15 bases. This CDR3 spans 15 amino acids. The CDR3 here is CASTPAFRRTDTQYF. In nucleotides, the CDR3 is TGTGCCAGTACCCCCGCGTTTCGGCGCACAGATACGCAGTATTTT. Combining the CDR3 with reference TRBV19 and TRBJ2-3 gives the whole variable domain DGGITQSPKYLFRKEGQNVTLSCEQNLNHDAMYWYRQDPGQGLRLIYYSQIVNDFQKGDIAEGYSVSREKKESFPLTVTSAQKNPTAFYLCASTPAFRRTDTQYFGPGTRLTVL.

The chain couples TRBV7-2 to TRBJ2-1, with 7 bases fitting TRBD1. Germline lookup yields CDR1 SGHTA and CDR2 FQGNSA. J gave up 8 bases and V 4 bases, and 5 bases lay outside the gene matches. The CDR3 totals 13 residues. CDR3 protein: CASSSTGFYEQFF. In nucleotides, the CDR3 is TGTGCCAGCAGCTCGACAGGGTTTTATGAGCAGTTCTTC. The variable domain in full, with the rest retrieved from reference TRBV7-2 and TRBJ2-1, is GAGVSQSPSNKVTEKGKDVELRCDPISGHTALYWYRQSLGQGLEFLIYFQGNSAPDKSGLPSDRFSAERTGGSVSTLTIQRTQQEDSAVYLCASSSTGFYEQFFGPGTRLTVL.

The chain employs TRBV7-6 and TRBJ2-5; 8 bases are a match to TRBD2. This CDR3 region has 14 residues. Germline loops: CDR1 SGHVS, CDR2 FNYEAQ. V lost 3 bases, J lost 1 base, and 1 base stayed unmatched. The CDR3 is CASSFTSGQETQYF. The CDR3 DNA reads TGTGCCAGCAGCTTCACTAGCGGCCAAGAGACCCAGTACTTC.

V gene TRBV5-1 combines with J gene TRBJ2-7; TRBD1 might be the D (6 bases). This CDR3 has 16 residues. Per germline, CDR1 SGHRS and CDR2 YFSETQ. The germline V and J ends were trimmed by 5 bases and 0 bases, with 18 bases remaining between them. The CDR3 here is CASSQSGATSSYEQYF. CDR3 sequence (DNA): TGCGCCAGCAGTCAGTCAGGGGCGACCAGCTCCTACGAGCAGTACTTC. The entire variable domain, with the rest obtained from reference TRBV5-1 and TRBJ2-7, is as follows: KAGVTQTPRYLIKTRGQQVTLSCSPISGHRSVSWYQQTPGQGLQFLFEYFSETQRNKGNFPGRFSGRQFSNSRSEMNVSTLELGDSALYLCASSQSGATSSYEQYFGPGTRLTVT.

V and J are TRBV7-9 and TRBJ1-4, with TRBD1 matching over 7 bases. The CDR3 loop spans 16 amino acids. The V gene end was trimmed by 2 bases and the J gene end by 4 bases; junction bases not matched to a gene: 7. The germline CDR1 and CDR2 sequences are SEHNR and FQNEAQ (reference sequence). CDR3: CASSLRLGQLNEKLFF. The CDR3 region has the DNA TGTGCCAGCAGCTTACGTCTGGGACAGCTTAATGAAAAACTGTTTTTT.

The chain links TRBV9 to TRBJ2-7; 11 bases match TRBD2. The V gene end was trimmed by 2 bases and the J gene end by 6 bases; junction bases not matched to a gene: 4. This CDR3 comprises 14 residues. The germline V gene encodes CDR1 SGDLS and CDR2 YYNGEE. The CDR3 DNA reads TGTGCCAGCAGCGTTAGCGGGAGGGCCTCCGAGCAGTACTTC. Amino acids: CASSVSGRASEQYF.

The chain has TRBV10-1 and TRBJ2-3; 11 nucleotides line up with TRBD1. Trimming cost V 2 bases and J 4 bases; bases outside gene matches: 2. Germline values: CDR1 WNHNN, CDR2 SYGVQD (reference sequence). This CDR3 has 15 amino acids. DNA for the CDR3: TGCGCCAGCAGTGAGCCGGGACAGGGGGCAGATACGCAGTATTTT. Protein: CASSEPGQGADTQYF.

The chain links TRBV19 to TRBJ1-3, with 7 bases fitting TRBD1. CDR1 and CDR2 (germline): LNHDA, SQIVND (reference sequence). J lost 0 bases, V lost 8 bases, and 7 bases had no gene match. The CDR3 is 15 residues long. CDR3 sequence reads: CASRAAGGSGNTIYF. The CDR3, as DNA: TGTGCCAGTCGGGCGGCAGGGGGCTCTGGAAACACCATATATTTT.

The chain employs TRBV10-3 and TRBJ2-1, with TRBD1 matching 12 bases. The V gene end was trimmed by 3 bases and the J gene end by 9 bases; junction bases not matched to a gene: 9. The CDR3 totals 16 residues. The V gene's germline CDR1 is ENHRY and CDR2 SYGVKD. The CDR3 loop is CAISDPGTGGGGEQFF. CDR3 coding DNA: TGTGCCATCAGTGATCCCGGGACAGGGGGCGGGGGTGAGCAGTTCTTC.

This chain connects TRBV19 to TRBJ1-5; D remains ambiguous. The CDR3 is 16 residues long. Germline CDR1 is LNHDA and CDR2 is SQIVND (reference sequence). V dropped 6 bases and J dropped 0 bases, with 15 bases sitting between them. CDR3 sequence: CASRTPGQISNQPQHF. Here the CDR3 DNA reads TGTGCCAGTAGAACGCCGGGCCAAATTAGCAATCAGCCCCAGCATTTT.

The chain couples TRBV7-2 to TRBJ2-7; 7 nucleotides match TRBD2. The CDR3 is 13 amino acids. Germline CDR1 SGHTA, CDR2 FQGNSA. V shed 3 bases and J 6 bases; nucleotides not matched to a gene: 5. The CDR3 coding sequence is TGTGCCAGCAGCTTCGGCGGGAGTGGCGAGCAGTACTTC. Its translation: CASSFGGSGEQYF.

Points on this clone: The junction does not match germline at one end; this may be a read error. The V call is TRBV7-9, the J call TRBJ2-7, with 7 nucleotides matching TRBD1. The CDR3 is made up of 14 amino acids. The germline CDR1 and CDR2 sequences are SEHNR and FQNEAQ (reference sequence). CDR3 in DNA: TGTGCCAGCAGCCCCTCCGGACAGGCCCCCGGGCAGCACTTC. The encoded protein is CASSPSGQAPGQHF.

V usage is TRBV7-2 and J usage is TRBJ2-5; 12 bases line up with TRBD2. This CDR3 comprises 17 residues. J was trimmed by 2 bases and V by 2 bases; bases with no gene match: 6. The germline V gene has CDR1 SGHTA and CDR2 FQGNSA. The chain's CDR3 is CASSLRGLAGSQETQYF. In nucleotides, the CDR3 is TGTGCCAGCAGCTTAAGGGGACTAGCGGGTTCTCAAGAGACCCAGTACTTC.

The chain carries TRBV2 and TRBJ2-3; D not resolved. Trimming took 7 bases from V and 4 from J, leaving 9 bases between them. Germline V CDR1 and CDR2: SNHLY, FYNNEI. This CDR3 is 12 amino acids long. This CDR3 reads CASTPAADTQYF. The CDR3 coding sequence is TGTGCCAGCACTCCAGCAGCAGATACGCAGTATTTT.

The chain joins TRBV5-4 to TRBJ2-5; 10 bases align to TRBD2. This CDR3 is built from 14 residues. V was pared by 5 bases and J by 2 bases, with 3 bases of the junction left unmatched. CDR1 is SGHNT, CDR2 YYREEE, per germline (reference sequence). In DNA, the CDR3 is TGTGCCAGCAGGGTAGCGGGAGGACAAGAGACCCAGTACTTC. Protein product: CASRVAGGQETQYF.

The chain is built from TRBV12-5 and TRBJ2-5, with 12 nucleotides matching TRBD1. Trimming removed 5 bases from V and 4 bases from J; junction bases left unmatched: 5. This CDR3 has 15 amino acids. CDR1 and CDR2 (germline): LGHNT, FRNRAP. The CDR3 DNA is TGTGCTAGTGGTCCGGGGACAGGGGGCCGAGAGACCCAGTACTTC. Protein sequence: CASGPGTGGRETQYF. Together with reference TRBV12-5 and TRBJ2-5, the CDR3 gives the full variable domain: DARVTQTPRHKVTEMGQEVTMRCQPILGHNTVFWYRQTMMQGLELLAYFRNRAPLDDSGMPKDRFSAEMPDATLATLKIQPSEPRDSAVYFCASGPGTGGRETQYFGPGTRLLVL.

The gene calls are TRBV6-5 and TRBJ2-5; D possibly matches TRBD1 or TRBD2 (7 bases each). Per the germline V gene, CDR1 is MNHEY and CDR2 is SVGAGI. This CDR3 is built from 15 residues. Trimming took off 7 bases at V and 4 bases at J, with 19 bases between the two ends. Here the CDR3 DNA reads TGTGCCAGCACCCCTAGTCGCAGGGGGGGAGAGACCCAGTACTTC. Amino acids: CASTPSRRGGETQYF.